The entry below gives a single TCR beta chain sequence along with its context. The antigen is unknown. An amount of RNA that ranged from about 0.45 to 1 ug was reverse transcribed with random hexamers. The TCR beta CDR3 was amplified by immunoSEQ multiplex PCR across 54 Vbeta, 13 Jbeta. From the immunoSEQ multiplex PCR reads, TCRdb called clonotypes with MiXCR, one entry per CDR3 protein. This table holds about 300,000 distinct CDR3 sequences, about 88% found once. In blood CD8+ and CD4+ T cells, TCR beta underwent sequencing. The TEMRA cells underwent FACS enrichment, while the CD8+ and CD4+ T cells underwent negative isolation. This record comes from a study of CD8 T cells in Susac syndrome. Points from the study as a whole: A relatively small number of individuals underwent TCR sequencing and HLA analysis.

Trimming took off 6 bases at V and 2 bases at J, with 11 bases between the two ends. This CDR3 comprises 13 residues. Germline V gene sequence: CDR1 SEHNR, CDR2 FQNEAQ (reference sequence). The V and J genes are TRBV7-9 and TRBJ2-7; D is unresolved. The clonotype originates from a human donor with multiple sclerosis. The sample comprised CD8+ T cells from PBMCs. The CDR3 loop reads CASSPPSTYEQYF. The CDR3 nucleotides are TGTGCCAGCAGTCCCCCATCTACCTACGAGCAGTACTTC.